One sample yielded the 21 T cell receptor beta chains listed below, sequenced in a study of blood T cell repertoires in COVID-19. TCRdb's table, derived via immunoSEQ multiplex PCR, lists solely in-frame clones and lacks some. Of 130,000 to 150,000 clones listed, 88% are singletons. The sequencing sample was made of peripheral blood. These receptors were collected from a human donor in a cohort sampled during active COVID-19.

V usage is TRBV4-3 and J usage is TRBJ2-1; 9 nucleotides line up with TRBD1. The CDR3 spans 17 residues. J gave up 5 bases and V 0 bases, and 8 bases lay outside the gene matches. Germline assignment: CDR1 LGHNA and CDR2 YSLEER. CDR3 sequence: CASSQDLQGAYNNEQFF. The CDR3 nucleotides are TGCGCCAGCAGCCAAGACCTACAGGGGGCCTACAACAATGAGCAGTTCTTC.

The CDR3 DNA follows: TGTGCCAGTAGTATTGTGGCGACAGGGGGTCATAGCAATCAGCCCCAGCATTTT. Residues: CASSIVATGGHSNQPQHF. J is TRBJ1-5 and V is TRBV19; 9 positions agree with TRBD1. The CDR3 spans 18 residues. Trimming removed 3 bases from V and 0 bases from J; junction bases left unmatched: 9. Germline V gene lookup returns CDR1 LNHDA and CDR2 SQIVND (reference sequence). The variable domain in full, completed from reference TRBV19 and TRBJ1-5, reads DGGITQSPKYLFRKEGQNVTLSCEQNLNHDAMYWYRQDPGQGLRLIYYSQIVNDFQKGDIAEGYSVSREKKESFPLTVTSAQKNPTAFYLCASSIVATGGHSNQPQHFGDGTRLSIL.

J is TRBJ2-7 and V is TRBV19, with 11 bases identical to TRBD1. The junction had 2 bases not matched to a gene; V was cut back by 4 bases and J by 0 bases. CDR3 length: 15 amino acids. Germline CDR1 reads LNHDA; CDR2 reads SQIVND (reference sequence). Here the CDR3 DNA reads TGTGCCAGTAGTAAGGGACAGGGGGTCTCCTACGAGCAGTACTTC. Translating it yields CASSKGQGVSYEQYF.

Only one count was recorded for this clone. V usage is TRBV7-8 and J usage is TRBJ2-5, with D unclear. From germline, CDR1 is SGHVS and CDR2 FQNEAQ. V was clipped by 1 base and J by 0 bases, with 15 bases between them. The CDR3 runs 17 residues. The CDR3 DNA is TGTGCCAGCAGCTTAGGGCCCGGAGTGGAGTACCAAGAGACCCAGTACTTC. Its translation: CASSLGPGVEYQETQYF.

The chain joins TRBV3-1 (or the pseudogene TRBV3-2) to TRBJ2-3; TRBD2 might be the D (5 bases). The CDR3 sequence is 17 residues long. CDR1 and CDR2 (germline): LGHDT, YNNKEL (reference sequence). V shed 1 base and J shed 6 bases, with 20 bases lying between them. This CDR3 is CASSQASAAAFGDTQYF. The CDR3 coding sequence is TGTGCCAGCAGCCAAGCTTCAGCGGCCGCTTTTGGGGATACGCAGTATTTT.

The rearrangement uses TRBV7-8 and TRBJ1-2, with a possible D match to TRBD1 (6 bases). This CDR3 contains 14 residues. CDR1 is SGHVS and CDR2 is FQNEAQ in the germline V gene. The V gene lost 2 bases and the J gene lost 4 bases, with 11 bases spanning the gap. Here the CDR3 reads CASSLQGRGYGYTF. The CDR3 region has the DNA TGTGCCAGCAGCTTACAGGGGAGAGGCTATGGCTACACCTTC.

This clone was observed a handful of times. The J gene is TRBJ1-6, the V gene TRBV28; D not resolved. Germline CDR1 MDHEN, CDR2 SYDVKM. The CDR3 length is 14 residues. Between the trimmed V and J ends, which lost 7 bases and 9 bases, there was a span of 16 bases. The CDR3 DNA follows: TGTGCCAGCAACCCCATCCAATCGGGTTCACCCCTCCACTTT. This sequence encodes CASNPIQSGSPLHF.

The rearrangement links TRBV25-1 to TRBJ2-7; 11 bases line up with TRBD1. The V segment lost 9 bases and the J segment 4 bases; nucleotides outside the gene matches: 5. The CDR3 runs 13 residues. Germline CDR1 reads MGHDK; CDR2 reads SYGVNS. The DNA of the CDR3 is TGTGCCAGAAGGGGACAGGGGGATTACGAGCAGTACTTC. Its translation: CARRGQGDYEQYF.

V is TRBV19 and J is TRBJ2-7; 9 bases are shared with TRBD1. The CDR3 length is 15 residues. The V segment lost 4 bases and the J segment 3 bases; nucleotides outside the gene matches: 7. CDR1 is LNHDA, CDR2 SQIVND, per germline (reference sequence). CDR3 in DNA: TGTGCCAGTAGTACCCGACAGGGGGGTCTCTACGAGCAGTACTTC. Protein product: CASSTRQGGLYEQYF.

This clone was seen once. The chain links TRBV9 to TRBJ1-6; no firm D call. The CDR3 totals 15 residues. The germline CDR1 and CDR2 sequences are SGDLS and YYNGEE. V lost 4 bases and J 0 bases, leaving 8 bases between the germline ends. The CDR3 spells CASSLTDSYNSPLHF. CDR3 DNA sequence: TGTGCCAGCAGCCTCACAGACTCCTATAATTCACCCCTCCACTTT.

The chain is built from TRBV27 and TRBJ2-7; TRBD2 matches at 10 bases. Trimming cost V 4 bases and J 2 bases; bases outside gene matches: 11. Germline-derived CDR1 and CDR2 are MNHEY and SMNVEV (reference sequence). This CDR3 spans 17 amino acids. The CDR3 loop is CASSSQLLAGRAYEQYF. The CDR3 nucleotides are TGTGCCAGCAGTTCCCAATTACTAGCGGGGCGAGCCTACGAGCAGTACTTC.

The CDR3 DNA follows: TGTGCCAGCAGTCGATCAACCGGGACAGGGTCTAATTCACCCCTCCACTTT. This gives the protein CASSRSTGTGSNSPLHF. The genes are TRBV27 and TRBJ1-6; the match to TRBD1 covers 9 bases. The CDR3 covers 17 residues. J gave up 6 bases and V 5 bases, and 11 bases lay outside the gene matches. Germline V gene data show CDR1 as MNHEY and CDR2 as SMNVEV (reference sequence).

This clone was picked up one time. This sequence joins TRBV5-4 and TRBJ1-1; TRBD1 agrees at 7 bases. The germline gives CDR1 SGHNT, CDR2 YYREEE (reference sequence). With V trimmed by 7 bases and J by 0 bases, 3 bases remained unmatched. The CDR3 sequence is 13 residues long. The CDR3 nucleotides are TGTGCCAGCGAGGACAGGATGAACACTGAAGCTTTCTTT. Translation gives CASEDRMNTEAFF.

The chain combines TRBV9 with TRBJ2-2, with 9 bases fitting TRBD1. The CDR3 is 16 amino acids. Germline CDR1 and CDR2: SGDLS and YYNGEE. Unmatched junction bases numbered 4, after V lost 4 bases and J lost 0 bases. CDR3 nucleotides: TGTGCCAGCAGCTCACGGACAGGGGCGAACACCGGGGAGCTGTTTTTT. This translates into CASSSRTGANTGELFF.

Worth noting for this clone: One junction end does not reproduce the germline sequence, and a read error may be involved. The V call is TRBV5-1, the J call TRBJ1-6; D is ambiguous. Germline V gives CDR1 SGHRS, CDR2 YFSETQ. The CDR3 runs to 13 residues. The CDR3 is CASSLSRRASANF. CDR3 in DNA: TGCGCCAGCAGCCTCTCCCGAAGAGCCTCCGCGAACTTT.

The rearrangement joins TRBV5-1 to TRBJ2-7, with a weak D call TRBD2 (6 bases). The CDR3 has 16 amino acids. Trimming took off 0 bases at V and 5 bases at J, with 18 bases between the two ends. Germline CDR1 SGHRS, CDR2 YFSETQ. The chain's CDR3 is CASSLVSVSGADEQYF. The CDR3 DNA is TGCGCCAGCAGCTTGGTGTCCGTGTCGGGAGCGGACGAGCAGTACTTC.

The rearrangement joins TRBV18 to TRBJ1-1; TRBD1 matches 8 bases. The CDR3 consists of 14 residues. The V and J ends lost 4 bases and 0 bases, in that order; junction bases with no gene match: 1. Germline loops: CDR1 KGHSH, CDR2 LQKENI. The CDR3 bases are TGTGCCAGCTCACTGGGACAGGTGAACACTGAAGCTTTCTTT. Protein product: CASSLGQVNTEAFF.

The chain has TRBV29-1 and TRBJ2-7, with 11 bases fitting TRBD2. The CDR3 covers 15 residues. V lost 0 bases to trimming and J lost 7 bases; unmatched junction nucleotides: 8. CDR1 and CDR2 (germline): SQVTM, ANQGSEA. CDR3 nucleotides: TGCAGCGTTGAAGATCAAGGTCTAGCGGGAGGTGAGCAGTACTTC. Protein product: CSVEDQGLAGGEQYF.

The chain couples TRBV5-5 to TRBJ1-4, with 7 bases aligning to TRBD1. The CDR3 sequence is 16 residues long. The germline V gene has CDR1 SGHKS and CDR2 YYEKEE (reference sequence). V lost 4 bases and J lost 3; bases outside the gene matches: 9. The CDR3 coding sequence is TGTGCCAGCAGCAGTCACGGGGACAGCCCTAATGAAAAACTGTTTTTT. Residues: CASSSHGDSPNEKLFF.

V usage is TRBV28 and J usage is TRBJ2-3, with TRBD2 matching 8 bases. The CDR3 spans 14 residues. Germline V gives CDR1 MDHEN, CDR2 SYDVKM. V lost 10 bases to trimming and J lost 2 bases; unmatched junction nucleotides: 8. CDR3 amino acids: CATTASGFTDTQYF. DNA for the CDR3: TGTGCCACGACGGCTAGCGGGTTCACAGATACGCAGTATTTT.

The chain combines TRBV7-8 with TRBJ2-7; D possibly uses TRBD1 or TRBD2 (6 bases each). Germline loops: CDR1 SGHVS, CDR2 FQNEAQ. The CDR3 contains 12 residues. Trimming cost V 7 bases and J 4 bases, with 11 bases left between them. CDR3 nucleotide sequence: TGTGCCAGCACCCGGAGGGGGTACGAGCAGTACTTC. Protein product: CASTRRGYEQYF.